Listed here are 26 T cell receptor beta chains from one sample, sequenced in a study of quantifying T cell responses using KT2 cells. Looking at the study overall: RNA was reverse transcribed with TCR alpha and beta constant-region primers.

A single-stranded UMI oligo with SP2 sequence was ligated to cDNA 3' ends. The first PCR ran 4 to 5 cycles with an equimolar RC1.1 and RC1.2 beta primer mix. TCRdb analysed the UMI-ligation and nested PCR reads with MiXCR anew, one entry per CDR3 protein. The table lists roughly 50,000 distinct CDR3 sequences, more than 9% of them singletons, with roughly 9% in the top ten. The sample comprised PBMCs spiked with cells of the T cell clone KT2. These receptors all stem from a human donor.

This clonotype appeared a single time. A much more abundant neighbour one base away suggests this may be a read error. The chain couples TRBV4-2 to TRBJ2-3; 10 bases line up with TRBD2. The CDR3 totals 16 residues. In germline, CDR1 is LGHNA, CDR2 YNFKEQ. Written as DNA, the CDR3 is TGTGCCAGCGGCCAAGCGGGGGGGATGGGCGCAGATACGCAGTATTTT. Amino acids: CASGQAGGMGADTQYF.

This clonotype was recorded a few times. This chain joins TRBV24-1 and TRBJ1-5; D ambiguous. This CDR3 region has 12 residues. V dropped 4 bases and J dropped 2 bases, with 2 bases sitting between them. Germline assignment: CDR1 KGHDR and CDR2 SFDVKD. This chain's CDR3 is CATSEGNQPQHF. The CDR3 DNA sequence: TGTGCCACCAGTGAAGGCAATCAGCCCCAGCATTTT.

The chain has TRBV12-3 or TRBV12-4 and TRBJ1-1, with 8 bases lining up with TRBD1. The V segment lost 6 bases and the J segment 3 bases; nucleotides outside the gene matches: 6. CDR3 length: 14 amino acids. Here the CDR3 reads CASSRQGRYTEAFF. The CDR3 DNA reads as TGTGCCAGCAGCCGACAGGGGCGTTACACTGAAGCTTTCTTT.

CDR3 coding DNA: TGCAGTGCTAGACCCAGACAGACAACTAATGAAAAACTGTTTTTT. Protein: CSARPRQTTNEKLFF. The chain joins TRBV20-1 to TRBJ1-4; possible D gene TRBD1, 5 bases. This CDR3 contains 15 residues. Germline V lookup: CDR1 DFQATT, CDR2 SNEGSKA (reference sequence). The V and J ends lost 2 bases and 0 bases respectively, with 10 bases between them.

A few counts support this clonotype. This sequence joins TRBV12-3 or TRBV12-4 and TRBJ2-6; D not certain. V shed 7 bases and J shed 2 bases, with 12 bases lying between them. The CDR3 extends over 15 amino acids. In DNA form, the CDR3 reads TGTGCCAGCAAGAGAGCGTGGGCTGGGGCCAACGTCCTGACTTTC. It yields the protein CASKRAWAGANVLTF.

This clonotype has more than one count but fewer than ten. V and J are TRBV10-1 and TRBJ2-5; tentatively, D is TRBD2 (6 bases). V dropped 0 bases and J dropped 5 bases, with 13 bases sitting between them. The CDR3 is 15 amino acids. Germline CDR1 WNHNN, CDR2 SYGVQD (reference sequence). The CDR3 reads CASSESGGSSETQYF. The CDR3 DNA is TGCGCCAGCAGTGAGTCGGGGGGAAGTTCGGAGACCCAGTACTTC.

This chain connects TRBV29-1 to TRBJ1-5; possibly TRBD1 for D (6 bases). Per germline, CDR1 SQVTM and CDR2 ANQGSEA. This CDR3 spans 12 amino acids. The ends were cut back, 4 bases at V and 2 bases at J, with 6 bases in the middle. As DNA, the CDR3 is TGCAGCGTTGGACAGGGCAATCAGCCCCAGCATTTT. Translated: CSVGQGNQPQHF.

This clonotype showed up many times. The J gene is TRBJ1-2, the V gene TRBV18, with D hard to call. CDR1 KGHSH and CDR2 LQKENI come from the germline V gene. The CDR3 sequence is 15 residues long. Trimming cost V 3 bases and J 5 bases, with 16 bases left between them. CDR3 sequence reads: CASSPVSPWVYGYTF. DNA of the CDR3: TGTGCCAGCTCACCGGTCTCTCCCTGGGTTTATGGCTACACCTTC. Full variable domain (rest looked up from reference TRBV18 and TRBJ1-2): NAGVMQNPRHLVRRRGQEARLRCSPMKGHSHVYWYRQLPEEGLKFMVYLQKENIIDESGMPKERFSAEFPKEGPSILRIQQVVRGDSAAYFCASSPVSPWVYGYTFGSGTRLTVV.

The rearrangement uses TRBV4-1 and TRBJ2-7; possibly TRBD1 for D (5 bases). Trimming took 6 bases from V and 6 from J, leaving 9 bases between them. Germline lookup yields CDR1 MGHRA and CDR2 YSYEKL. This CDR3 is 11 amino acids long. CDR3 DNA sequence: TGCGCCAGCAGTCAGGGTTCCGAGCAGTACTTC. It codes for CASSQGSEQYF.

The chain uses TRBV18 and TRBJ2-3; D call uncertain. The V and J ends lost 6 bases and 6 bases respectively, with 16 bases between them. This CDR3 spans 14 amino acids. The germline V gene has CDR1 KGHSH and CDR2 LQKENI. CDR3 residues: CASSVNQGIDTQYF. DNA for the CDR3: TGTGCCAGCTCGGTCAATCAAGGTATCGATACGCAGTATTTT.

This clonotype was seen once. A read error may account for a junction end that differs from germline. V and J are TRBV20-1 and TRBJ1-5, with D uncertain. In germline, CDR1 is DFQATT, CDR2 SNEGSKA (reference sequence). The CDR3 covers 14 residues. CDR3 amino acids: CSAPFPSLNQPQNF. The CDR3, as DNA: TGCAGTGCTCCTTTCCCCAGCCTTAATCAGCCCCAGAATTTT.

This clonotype is judged medium-sized (0.01 to 0.1%). J is TRBJ1-6 and V is TRBV7-2, with 7 bases identical to TRBD1. This CDR3 is built from 17 residues. V dropped 5 bases and J dropped 1; count of bases not matched to a gene: 8. Looked up from germline, CDR1 is SGHTA and CDR2 is FQGNSA. The CDR3 DNA follows: TGTGCCAGCAGCCAACCGGGACAGATTTCCTATAATTCACCCCTCCACTTT. Its protein product is CASSQPGQISYNSPLHF.

This clonotype was seen more than once but under ten times. The rearrangement links TRBV2 to TRBJ1-2, with TRBD1 matching over 8 bases. CDR3 length equals 14 residues. Per the germline V gene, CDR1 is SNHLY and CDR2 is FYNNEI. J gave up 7 bases and V 2 bases, and 6 bases lay outside the gene matches. CDR3 loop: CASSERARGLGYTF. The DNA for the CDR3 is TGTGCCAGCAGTGAACGGGCCAGGGGGCTTGGCTACACCTTC.

V gene TRBV11-2 combines with J gene TRBJ1-2, with D hard to call. This CDR3 contains 14 residues. V lost 2 bases, J lost 5 bases, and 12 bases lay in between. The germline CDR1 and CDR2 sequences are SGHAT and FQNNGV. CDR3 in amino acids: CASSLSAAGYGYTF. The CDR3 nucleotides read TGTGCCAGCAGCTTATCGGCGGCGGGGTATGGCTACACCTTC. Filled out from reference TRBV11-2 and TRBJ1-2, the complete variable domain reads EAGVAQSPRYKIIEKRQSVAFWCNPISGHATLYWYQQILGQGPKLLIQFQNNGVVDDSQLPKDRFSAERLKGVDSTLKIQPAKLEDSAVYLCASSLSAAGYGYTFGSGTRLTVV.

This clonotype was seen repeatedly, ten times or more. This rearrangement joins TRBV2 to TRBJ2-1, with no clear D. The CDR3 length is 13 residues. The V gene lost 4 bases and the J gene lost 6 bases, with 10 bases spanning the gap. The germline V gene encodes CDR1 SNHLY and CDR2 FYNNEI. CDR3 in DNA: TGTGCCAGCAGTGCCCGCCTTGGCAATGAGCAGTTCTTC. It is translated as CASSARLGNEQFF.

This chain joins TRBV5-4 and TRBJ2-5; D is unresolved. CDR3 length equals 12 residues. V was cut by 0 bases and J by 2 bases, with 2 bases left in between. Germline assignment: CDR1 SGHNT and CDR2 YYREEE (reference sequence). The CDR3 DNA follows: TGTGCCAGCAGCTTGGGGCAAGAGACCCAGTACTTC. Translation gives CASSLGQETQYF.

The J gene is TRBJ1-2, the V gene TRBV19; 10 nucleotides line up with TRBD1. The CDR3 is 15 amino acids. The germline V gene encodes CDR1 LNHDA and CDR2 SQIVND (reference sequence). V gave up 6 bases and J gave up 6 bases; unmatched junction bases: 10. The CDR3: CASSKTGGEMDGYTF. The DNA for the CDR3 is TGTGCCAGTAGCAAGACAGGGGGCGAGATGGATGGCTACACCTTC.

The chain couples TRBV12-3 or TRBV12-4 to TRBJ1-2; D is undetermined. The CDR3 is 14 amino acids. V was clipped by 0 bases and J by 2 bases, with 7 bases between them. DNA of the CDR3: TGTGCCAGCAGTTTAGCGATCCAAAACTATGGCTACACCTTC. Residues: CASSLAIQNYGYTF.

This clonotype has a handful of counts. V is TRBV5-1 and J is TRBJ2-2; D not resolved. CDR3 length equals 15 residues. Trimming removed 0 bases at V and 2 bases at J, with 8 bases between. CDR1 is SGHRS and CDR2 is YFSETQ in the germline V gene. The CDR3 region has the DNA TGCGCCAGCAGCTTGGTTACCAGCAACACCGGGGAGCTGTTTTTT. Its translation: CASSLVTSNTGELFF.

There are a few counts of this clonotype. J is TRBJ1-1 and V is TRBV7-9, with D possibly being TRBD1 (5 bases). This CDR3 contains 15 residues. The V and J ends lost 5 bases and 3 bases respectively, with 16 bases between them. The germline CDR1 and CDR2 sequences are SEHNR and FQNEAQ (reference sequence). CDR3 sequence: CASSRAGQLYTEAFF. For the CDR3, the DNA is TGTGCCAGCAGCCGGGCGGGGCAGCTGTACACTGAAGCTTTCTTT.

This clonotype came up a few times. The chain has TRBV29-1 and TRBJ1-4; perhaps TRBD1 as D (5 bases). Trimming cost V 7 bases and J 4 bases, with 13 bases left between them. This CDR3 spans 13 amino acids. The V gene's germline CDR1 is SQVTM and CDR2 ANQGSEA. CDR3 sequence: CSAQTDLNEKLFF. The CDR3 DNA sequence: TGCAGCGCTCAGACAGACCTTAATGAAAAACTGTTTTTT.

This chain joins TRBV18 and TRBJ1-2, with D tentatively TRBD1 (5 bases). V lost 4 bases, J lost 3 bases, and 15 bases lay in between. This CDR3 spans 15 amino acids. The germline gives CDR1 KGHSH, CDR2 LQKENI. CDR3 amino acids: CASSRSVGDDYGYTF. CDR3 DNA: TGTGCCAGCTCACGAAGCGTGGGGGACGACTATGGCTACACCTTC.

This clonotype was detected a few times. V and J are TRBV6-5 and TRBJ1-1; no firm D call. Germline V gene data show CDR1 as MNHEY and CDR2 as SVGAGI. The V end lost 0 bases, the J end lost 9 bases, and 14 bases lay between the germline ends. The CDR3 loop spans 14 amino acids. CDR3 sequence: CASSYSVYMEKAFF. The CDR3 nucleotides are TGTGCCAGCAGTTACTCCGTCTATATGGAGAAAGCTTTCTTT.

The chain recombines TRBV3-1 with TRBJ1-1; D call uncertain. The germline V gene encodes CDR1 LGHDT and CDR2 YNNKEL (reference sequence). V gave up 7 bases and J gave up 8 bases, with 17 bases separating them. The CDR3 length is 13 residues. The CDR3: CASTLGSPGEAFF. CDR3 bases: TGTGCCAGCACCCTAGGTTCCCCCGGGGAAGCTTTCTTT.

This clonotype has a count of ten or more. The CDR3 coding sequence is TGTGCCACCAGCAGAAGACACGACGGACACTATGGCTACACCTTC. Translating it yields CATSRRHDGHYGYTF. The chain couples TRBV15 to TRBJ1-2; D gene unclear. This CDR3 is built from 15 residues. Germline CDR1 reads LNHNV; CDR2 reads YYDKDF (reference sequence). The V end lost 2 bases, the J end lost 3 bases, and 13 bases lay between the germline ends.

This clonotype was detected a few times. This chain uses TRBV20-1 with TRBJ2-1; the match to TRBD1 covers 8 bases. There are 14 residues in the CDR3. Germline-derived CDR1 and CDR2 are DFQATT and SNEGSKA (reference sequence). J was trimmed by 6 bases and V by 0 bases; bases with no gene match: 4. The CDR3 DNA sequence: TGCAGTGCTAGAGACAGGGGGCGCAGCAATGAGCAGTTCTTC. Its translation: CSARDRGRSNEQFF.